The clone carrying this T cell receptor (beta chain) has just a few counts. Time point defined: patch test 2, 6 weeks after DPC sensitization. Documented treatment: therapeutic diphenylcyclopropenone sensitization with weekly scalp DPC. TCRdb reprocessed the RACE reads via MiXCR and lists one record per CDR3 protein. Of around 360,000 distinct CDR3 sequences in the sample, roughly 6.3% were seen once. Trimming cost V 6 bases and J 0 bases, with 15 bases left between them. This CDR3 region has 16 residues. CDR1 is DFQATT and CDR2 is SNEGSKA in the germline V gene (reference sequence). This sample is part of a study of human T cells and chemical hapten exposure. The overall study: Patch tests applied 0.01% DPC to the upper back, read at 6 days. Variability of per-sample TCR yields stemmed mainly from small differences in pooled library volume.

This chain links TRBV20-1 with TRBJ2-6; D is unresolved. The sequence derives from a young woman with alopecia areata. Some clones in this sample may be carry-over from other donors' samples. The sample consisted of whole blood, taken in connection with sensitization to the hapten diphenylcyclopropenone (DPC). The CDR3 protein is CSAATPRYSGANVLTF. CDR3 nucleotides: TGCAGTGCAGCGACACCTAGATACTCTGGGGCCAACGTCCTGACTTTC.